Sequencing of this T cell receptor (delta chain) was carried out in a study of gamma-delta chains in newborns, infants, children. Study in general: Microbial exposure reportedly drives polyclonal innate γδ T cell expansion after birth.

This clone ranks as large. The same CDR3 arises from other DNA sequences in this sample as well. With 3 bases clipped from V and 1 base from J, the junction kept 2 bases outside the gene matches. The CDR3 has 15 amino acids. Germline assignment: CDR1 GEAIGNYY and CDR2 EKD. TCRdb re-called clones from the reads using CATT. Of about 4,100 delta-chain clones listed, roughly 0.57% are singletons. The sequence was collected from a child who was a newborn, infant or young child, either healthy, febrile or measles-vaccinated (not recorded which). The sample comprised blood. This chain joins TRDV2 and TRDJ2, with 9 bases matching TRDD3. CDR3 bases: TGTGCCTGTGACGTACTGGGGGATTTGACAGCACAACTCTTCTTT. Translated, it gives CACDVLGDLTAQLFF.